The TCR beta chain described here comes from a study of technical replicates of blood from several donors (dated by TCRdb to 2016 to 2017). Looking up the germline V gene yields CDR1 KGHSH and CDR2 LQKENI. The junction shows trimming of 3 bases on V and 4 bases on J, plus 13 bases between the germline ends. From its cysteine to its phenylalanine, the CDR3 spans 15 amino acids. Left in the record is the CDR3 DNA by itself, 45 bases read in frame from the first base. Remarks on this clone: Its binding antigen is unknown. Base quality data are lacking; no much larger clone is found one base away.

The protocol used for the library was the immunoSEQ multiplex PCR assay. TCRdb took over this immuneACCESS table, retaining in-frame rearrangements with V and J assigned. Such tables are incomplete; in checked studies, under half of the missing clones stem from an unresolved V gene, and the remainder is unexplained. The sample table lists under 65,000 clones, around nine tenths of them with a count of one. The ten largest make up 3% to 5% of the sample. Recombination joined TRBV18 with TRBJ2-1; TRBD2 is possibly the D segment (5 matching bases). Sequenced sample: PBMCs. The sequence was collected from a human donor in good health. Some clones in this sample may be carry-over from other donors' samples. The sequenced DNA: TGTGCCAGCTCACCCTTTTCTCGGGATTACAATGAGCAGTTCTTC. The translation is CASSPFSRDYNEQFF.